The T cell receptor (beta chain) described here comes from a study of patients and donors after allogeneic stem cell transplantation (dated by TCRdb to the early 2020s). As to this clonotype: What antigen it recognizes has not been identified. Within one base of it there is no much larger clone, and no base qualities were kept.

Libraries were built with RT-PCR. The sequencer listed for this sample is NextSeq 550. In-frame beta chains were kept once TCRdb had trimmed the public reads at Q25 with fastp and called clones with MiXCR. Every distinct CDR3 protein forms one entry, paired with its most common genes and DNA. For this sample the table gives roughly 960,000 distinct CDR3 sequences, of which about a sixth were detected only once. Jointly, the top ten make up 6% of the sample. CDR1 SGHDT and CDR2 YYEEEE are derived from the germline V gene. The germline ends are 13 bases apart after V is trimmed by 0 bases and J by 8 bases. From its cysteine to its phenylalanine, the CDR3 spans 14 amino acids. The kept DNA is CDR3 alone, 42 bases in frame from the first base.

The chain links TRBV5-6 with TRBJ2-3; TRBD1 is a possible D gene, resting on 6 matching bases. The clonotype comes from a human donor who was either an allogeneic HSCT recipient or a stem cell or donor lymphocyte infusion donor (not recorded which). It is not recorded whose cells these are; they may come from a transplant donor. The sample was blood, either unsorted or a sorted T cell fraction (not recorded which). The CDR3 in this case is CASSLDQGMGTQYF. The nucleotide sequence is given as TGTGCCAGCAGCTTGGACCAGGGGATGGGTACGCAGTATTTT.